This T cell receptor beta chain was sequenced during a study of blood T cell repertoires in COVID-19. Clones were read by immunoSEQ multiplex PCR, and TCRdb kept only the in-frame ones, dropping some. Found here are a few hundred thousand clones, approximately 88% of them singletons; the top ten hold about 5.7%. Cohort placement rested on clinical history that participants reported themselves. There are 16 residues in the CDR3. Germline CDR1 reads SGHNT; CDR2 reads YYREEE (reference sequence). V shed 6 bases and J shed 4 bases, with 22 bases lying between them. This rearrangement joins TRBV5-4 to TRBJ1-2, with a weak D call TRBD1 (5 bases). Material for sequencing was PBMCs or T cells enriched from blood (not recorded which). This sequence originates from a middle-aged woman who had recovered from COVID-19. The CDR3 DNA reads TGTGCCAGCACCTGGAGCTGGCAGGGCTCTAGCTATGGCTACACCTTC. Amino acid sequence: CASTWSWQGSSYGYTF.